Sequencing of this T cell receptor (beta chain) was carried out in a study of blood T cell repertoires in COVID-19. Study-wide context: The study drew acute and convalescent COVID-19 samples from the United States, Italy and Spain.

From germline, CDR1 is SGHNT and CDR2 YYREEE (reference sequence). The CDR3 has 14 amino acids. The V gene end was trimmed by 4 bases and the J gene end by 9 bases; junction bases not matched to a gene: 8. Only in-frame clones appear in the TCRdb table, and some are missing; sequencing was by immunoSEQ multiplex PCR. The sample carries fewer than 350,000 clones, roughly 87% recorded once. Sequenced material: PBMCs or T cells enriched from blood (not recorded which). The genes are TRBV5-4 and TRBJ2-2; TRBD1 aligns across 8 bases. The TCR comes from a woman in her twenties or thirties who had recovered from COVID-19. The DNA for the CDR3 is TGTGCCAGCAGCGTCGGACAGGGTAAAAGGGAGCTGTTTTTT. The encoded protein is CASSVGQGKRELFF. The variable domain in full, completed from reference TRBV5-4 and TRBJ2-2, reads ETGVTQSPTHLIKTRGQQVTLRCSSQSGHNTVSWYQQALGQGPQFIFQYYREEENGRGNFPPRFSGLQFPNYSSELNVNALELDDSALYLCASSVGQGKRELFFGEGSRLTVL.